Sequencing of this T cell receptor beta chain was carried out in a study of T cell responses to AZD1222 COVID-19 vaccine. Assay: immunoSEQ multiplex PCR; the TCRdb copy retains only in-frame clones and omits some. The sample consists of roughly 180,000 clones, more than 80% of them appearing once. The length of the CDR3 is 12 residues. The V gene end was trimmed by 5 bases and the J gene end by 5 bases; junction bases not matched to a gene: 1. Germline CDR1 and CDR2: SGHAT and FQDESV (reference sequence). This sequence was found in an adult in good health. The rearrangement uses TRBV11-1 and TRBJ2-3, with 7 bases that match TRBD1. The sequenced sample was peripheral blood, obtained on day 0 of AZD1222 vaccination. The CDR3 nucleotides are TGTGCCAGCAGCCGACAGGGAGATACGCAGTATTTT. Encoded protein: CASSRQGDTQYF.